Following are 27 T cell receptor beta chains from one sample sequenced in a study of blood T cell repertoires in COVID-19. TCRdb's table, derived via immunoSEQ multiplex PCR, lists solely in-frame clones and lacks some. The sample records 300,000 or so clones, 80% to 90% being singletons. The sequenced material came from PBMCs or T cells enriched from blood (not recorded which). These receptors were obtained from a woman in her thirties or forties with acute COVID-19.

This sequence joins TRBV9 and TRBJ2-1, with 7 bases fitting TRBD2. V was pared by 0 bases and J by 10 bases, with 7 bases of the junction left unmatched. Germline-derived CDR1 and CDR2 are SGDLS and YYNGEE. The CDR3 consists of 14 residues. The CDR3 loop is CASSVAGREREQFF. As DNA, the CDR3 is TGTGCCAGCAGCGTAGCTGGGAGGGAAAGAGAGCAGTTCTTC.

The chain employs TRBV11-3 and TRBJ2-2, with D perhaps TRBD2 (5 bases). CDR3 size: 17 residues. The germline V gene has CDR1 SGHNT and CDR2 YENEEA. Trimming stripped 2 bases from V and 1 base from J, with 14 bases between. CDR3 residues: CASSLLGGIRNTGELFF. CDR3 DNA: TGTGCCAGCAGCTTACTCGGAGGAATTAGGAACACCGGGGAGCTGTTTTTT. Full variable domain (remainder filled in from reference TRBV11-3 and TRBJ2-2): EAGVVQSPRYKIIEKKQPVAFWCNPISGHNTLYWYLQNLGQGPELLIRYENEEAVDDSQLPKDRFSAERLKGVDSTLKIQPAELGDSAVYLCASSLLGGIRNTGELFFGEGSRLTVL.

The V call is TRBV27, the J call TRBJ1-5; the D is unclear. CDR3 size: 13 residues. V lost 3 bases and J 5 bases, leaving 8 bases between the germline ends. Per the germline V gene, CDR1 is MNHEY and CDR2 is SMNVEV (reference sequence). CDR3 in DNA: TGTGCCAGCAGTTTGGGCCTGTATCAGCCCCAGCATTTT. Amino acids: CASSLGLYQPQHF.

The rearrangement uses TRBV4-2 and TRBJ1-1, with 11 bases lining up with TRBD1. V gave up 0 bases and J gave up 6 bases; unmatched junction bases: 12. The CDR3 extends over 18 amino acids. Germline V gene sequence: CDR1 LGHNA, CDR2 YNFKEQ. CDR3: CASSQDRPWTGGPSEAFF. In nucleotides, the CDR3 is TGTGCCAGCAGCCAAGACCGACCATGGACAGGGGGCCCTTCTGAAGCTTTCTTT.

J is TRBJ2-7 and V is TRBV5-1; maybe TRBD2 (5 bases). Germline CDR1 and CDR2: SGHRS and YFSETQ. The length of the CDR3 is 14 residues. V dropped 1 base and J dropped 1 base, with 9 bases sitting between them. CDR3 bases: TGCGCCAGCAGCTTGAGTCCGGGGTCCTACGAGCAGTACTTC. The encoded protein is CASSLSPGSYEQYF.

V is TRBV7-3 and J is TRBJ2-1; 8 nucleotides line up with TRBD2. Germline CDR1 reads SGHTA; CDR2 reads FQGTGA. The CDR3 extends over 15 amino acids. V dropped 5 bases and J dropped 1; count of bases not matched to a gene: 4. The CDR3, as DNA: TGTGCCAGCAGCACACTAGCGGCATCCTACAATGAGCAGTTCTTC. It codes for CASSTLAASYNEQFF. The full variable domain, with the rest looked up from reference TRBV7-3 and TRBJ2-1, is GAGVSQTPSNKVTEKGKYVELRCDPISGHTALYWYRQSLGQGPEFLIYFQGTGAADDSGLPNDRFFAVRPEGSVSTLKIQRTERGDSAVYLCASSTLAASYNEQFFGPGTRLTVL.

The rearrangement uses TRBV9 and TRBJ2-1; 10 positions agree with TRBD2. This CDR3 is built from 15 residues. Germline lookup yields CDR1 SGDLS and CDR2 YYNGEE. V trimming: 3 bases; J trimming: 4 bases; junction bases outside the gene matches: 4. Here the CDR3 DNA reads TGTGCCAGCAGCGGTAGCGGGGGGACGTACAATGAGCAGTTCTTC. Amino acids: CASSGSGGTYNEQFF. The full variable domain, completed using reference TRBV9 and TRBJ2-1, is DSGVTQTPKHLITATGQRVTLRCSPRSGDLSVYWYQQSLDQGLQFLIQYYNGEERAKGNILERFSAQQFPDLHSELNLSSLELGDSALYFCASSGSGGTYNEQFFGPGTRLTVL.

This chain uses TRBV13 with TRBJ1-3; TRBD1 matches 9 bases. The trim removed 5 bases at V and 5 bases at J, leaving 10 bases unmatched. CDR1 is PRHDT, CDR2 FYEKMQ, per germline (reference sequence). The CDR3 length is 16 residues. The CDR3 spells CASSTIRDRERNTIYF. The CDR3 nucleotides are TGTGCCAGCAGCACTATCCGGGACAGGGAACGAAACACCATATATTTT.

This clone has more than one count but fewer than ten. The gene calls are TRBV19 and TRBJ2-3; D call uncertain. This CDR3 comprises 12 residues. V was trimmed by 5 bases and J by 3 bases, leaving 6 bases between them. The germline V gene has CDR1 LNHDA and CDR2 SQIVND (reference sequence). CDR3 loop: CASSSQTDTQYF. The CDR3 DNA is TGTGCCAGTAGTTCCCAGACAGATACGCAGTATTTT.

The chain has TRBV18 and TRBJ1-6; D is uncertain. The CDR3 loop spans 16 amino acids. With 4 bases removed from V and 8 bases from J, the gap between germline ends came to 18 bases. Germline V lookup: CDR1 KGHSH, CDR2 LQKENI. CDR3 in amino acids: CASSRLALSTDSPLHF. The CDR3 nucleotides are TGTGCCAGCTCACGCCTAGCGCTATCGACGGATTCACCCCTCCACTTT.

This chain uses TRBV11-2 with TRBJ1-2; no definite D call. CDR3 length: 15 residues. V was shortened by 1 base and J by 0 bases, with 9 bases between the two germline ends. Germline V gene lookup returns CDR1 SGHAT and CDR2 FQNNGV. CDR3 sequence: CASSLAYGANYGYTF. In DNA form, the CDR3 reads TGTGCCAGCAGCTTAGCCTACGGGGCTAACTATGGCTACACCTTC.

The chain's CDR3 is CASILQINTEAFF. The CDR3 coding sequence is TGTGCCAGCATTTTGCAGATCAACACTGAAGCTTTCTTT. The rearrangement joins TRBV2 to TRBJ1-1; D not resolved. Germline V gene data show CDR1 as SNHLY and CDR2 as FYNNEI. The CDR3 length is 13 residues. Trimming stripped 7 bases from V and 2 bases from J, with 11 bases between.

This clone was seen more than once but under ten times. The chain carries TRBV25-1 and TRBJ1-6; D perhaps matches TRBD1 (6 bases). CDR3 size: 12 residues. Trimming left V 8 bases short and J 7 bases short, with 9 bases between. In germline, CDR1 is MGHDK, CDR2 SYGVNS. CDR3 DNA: TGTGCCAGCGGACAGTCGAATTCACCCCTCCACTTT. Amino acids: CASGQSNSPLHF.

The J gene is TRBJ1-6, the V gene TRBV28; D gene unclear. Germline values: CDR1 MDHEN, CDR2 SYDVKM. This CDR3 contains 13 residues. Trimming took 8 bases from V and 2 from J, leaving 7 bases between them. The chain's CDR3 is CASAGTYNSPLHF. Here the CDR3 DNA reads TGTGCCAGCGCCGGGACCTATAATTCACCCCTCCACTTT.

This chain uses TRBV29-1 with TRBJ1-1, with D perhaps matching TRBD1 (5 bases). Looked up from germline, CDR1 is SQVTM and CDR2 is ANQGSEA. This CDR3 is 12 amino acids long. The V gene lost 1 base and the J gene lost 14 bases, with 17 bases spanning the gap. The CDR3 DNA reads TGCAGCGTTGAAGGGGGGGTGGCAGGCGGCTTCTTT. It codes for CSVEGGVAGGFF.

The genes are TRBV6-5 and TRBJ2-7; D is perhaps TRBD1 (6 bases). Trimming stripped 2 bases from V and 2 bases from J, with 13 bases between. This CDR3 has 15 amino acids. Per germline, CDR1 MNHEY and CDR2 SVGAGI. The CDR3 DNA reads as TGTGCCAGCAGTTACAAGGGACAACCCGCCTACGAGCAGTACTTC. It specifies CASSYKGQPAYEQYF.

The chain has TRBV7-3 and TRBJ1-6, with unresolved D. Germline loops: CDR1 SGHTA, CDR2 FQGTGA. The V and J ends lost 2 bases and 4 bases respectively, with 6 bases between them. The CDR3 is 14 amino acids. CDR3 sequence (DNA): TGTGCCAGCAGCTTACTTGAGTATAATTCACCCCTCCACTTT. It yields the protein CASSLLEYNSPLHF. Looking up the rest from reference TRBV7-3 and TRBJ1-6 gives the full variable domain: GAGVSQTPSNKVTEKGKYVELRCDPISGHTALYWYRQSLGQGPEFLIYFQGTGAADDSGLPNDRFFAVRPEGSVSTLKIQRTERGDSAVYLCASSLLEYNSPLHFGNGTRLTVT.

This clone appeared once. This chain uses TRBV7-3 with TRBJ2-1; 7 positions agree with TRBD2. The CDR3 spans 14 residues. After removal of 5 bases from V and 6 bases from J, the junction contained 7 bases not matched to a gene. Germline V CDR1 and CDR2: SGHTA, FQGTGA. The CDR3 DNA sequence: TGTGCCAGCAGCCGGGGGGAGACGAGCAATGAGCAGTTCTTC. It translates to CASSRGETSNEQFF. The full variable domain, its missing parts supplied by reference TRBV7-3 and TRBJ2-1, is GAGVSQTPSNKVTEKGKYVELRCDPISGHTALYWYRQSLGQGPEFLIYFQGTGAADDSGLPNDRFFAVRPEGSVSTLKIQRTERGDSAVYLCASSRGETSNEQFFGPGTRLTVL.

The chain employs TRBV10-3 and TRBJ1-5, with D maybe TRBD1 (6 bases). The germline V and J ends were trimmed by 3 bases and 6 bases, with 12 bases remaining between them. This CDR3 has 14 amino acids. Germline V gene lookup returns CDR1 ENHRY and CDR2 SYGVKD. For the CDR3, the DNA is TGTGCCATCAGTGACAGGGGAGAAGGTCAGCCCCAGCATTTT. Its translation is CAISDRGEGQPQHF.

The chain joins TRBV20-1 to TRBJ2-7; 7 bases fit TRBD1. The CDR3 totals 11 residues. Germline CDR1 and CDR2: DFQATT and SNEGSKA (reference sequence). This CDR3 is CSAGSETGIKV. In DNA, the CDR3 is TGCAGTGCTGGCAGCGAGACAGGGATTAAAGTC.

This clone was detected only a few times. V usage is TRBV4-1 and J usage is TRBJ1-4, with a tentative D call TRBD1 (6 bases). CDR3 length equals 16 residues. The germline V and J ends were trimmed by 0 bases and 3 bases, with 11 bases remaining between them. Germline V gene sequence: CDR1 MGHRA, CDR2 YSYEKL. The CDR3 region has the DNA TGCGCCAGCAGCCAAGAAAGGACAGTTCCTAATGAAAAACTGTTTTTT. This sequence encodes CASSQERTVPNEKLFF.

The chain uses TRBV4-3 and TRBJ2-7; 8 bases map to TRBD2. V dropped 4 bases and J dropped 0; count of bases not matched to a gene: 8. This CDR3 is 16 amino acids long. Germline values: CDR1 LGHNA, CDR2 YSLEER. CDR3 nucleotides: TGCGCCAGCAGCCCACGAACTAGCGGTAGCTCCTACGAGCAGTACTTC. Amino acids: CASSPRTSGSSYEQYF.

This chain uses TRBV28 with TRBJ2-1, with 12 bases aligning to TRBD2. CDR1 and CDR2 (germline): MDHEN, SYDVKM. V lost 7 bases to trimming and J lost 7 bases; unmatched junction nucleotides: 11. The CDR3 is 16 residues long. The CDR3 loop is CASKGPSGRAINEQFF. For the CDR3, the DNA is TGTGCCAGCAAGGGCCCTAGCGGGAGGGCCATAAATGAGCAGTTCTTC.

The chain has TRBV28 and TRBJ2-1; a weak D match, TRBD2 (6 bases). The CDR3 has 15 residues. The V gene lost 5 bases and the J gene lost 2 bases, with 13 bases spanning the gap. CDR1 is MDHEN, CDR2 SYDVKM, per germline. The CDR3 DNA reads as TGTGCCAGCAGTCCTATAGCGGAACCCTACAATGAGCAGTTCTTC. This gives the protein CASSPIAEPYNEQFF.

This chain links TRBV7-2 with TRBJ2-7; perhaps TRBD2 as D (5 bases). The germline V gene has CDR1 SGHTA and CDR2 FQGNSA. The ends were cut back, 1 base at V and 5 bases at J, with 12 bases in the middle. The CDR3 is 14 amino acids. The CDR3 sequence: CASSLGSPGNEQYF. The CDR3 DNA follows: TGTGCCAGCAGCTTAGGATCCCCCGGGAACGAGCAGTACTTC.

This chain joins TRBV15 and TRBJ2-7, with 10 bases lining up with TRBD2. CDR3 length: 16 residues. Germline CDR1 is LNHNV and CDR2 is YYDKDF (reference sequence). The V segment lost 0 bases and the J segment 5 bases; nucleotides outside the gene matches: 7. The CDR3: CATSRDMASGSNEQYF. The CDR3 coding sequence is TGTGCCACCAGCAGAGATATGGCTAGCGGGAGCAACGAGCAGTACTTC.

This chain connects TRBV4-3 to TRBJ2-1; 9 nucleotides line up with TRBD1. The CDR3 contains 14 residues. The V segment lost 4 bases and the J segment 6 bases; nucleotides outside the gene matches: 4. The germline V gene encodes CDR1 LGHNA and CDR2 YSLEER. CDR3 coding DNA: TGCGCCAGCAGCCGGGACAGGGCCTTCAATGAGCAGTTCTTC. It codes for CASSRDRAFNEQFF.